This is a list of T cell receptor beta chains from one sample in a study of shared T cell receptors in the human thymus. Using immunoSEQ multiplex PCR, the repertoire was profiled, and TCRdb retains in-frame clones only, with some absent. The sample lists hundreds of thousands of clones, 80% to 90% occurring once. The same specimen was also included in a second study, on human thymus T cells.

The sequenced material came from thymocytes. These receptors were collected from a boy under three years old with a congenital heart defect. Each CDR3 is given with its conserved first and last residue. The order of the fields is clone size, J gene, V gene, D gene, CDR3 DNA, CDR3 protein. D genes are given only for firm matches. Size tells how often a clone was seen (once, few, many) or the class of an expanded clone, and some rows leave it out.

clone size: -; J gene: TRBJ2-7; V gene: TRBV19; D gene: TRBD1; CDR3 DNA: TGTGCCAGTAGTAGGACAGGTGGAAGCGAGCAGTACTTC; CDR3 protein: CASSRTGGSEQYF
clone size: -; J gene: TRBJ1-1; V gene: TRBV11-2; D gene: -; CDR3 DNA: TGTGTTACATTGGGAAGCGGGAACACTGAAGCTTTCTTT; CDR3 protein: CVTLGSGNTEAFF
clone size: -; J gene: TRBJ2-7; V gene: TRBV11-2; D gene: -; CDR3 DNA: TGTGCCAGCAGCTTAGCCCCCTGGCGGGGACAGTGGGGGCAGTACTTC; CDR3 protein: CASSLAPWRGQWGQYF
clone size: -; J gene: TRBJ2-1; V gene: TRBV6-1; D gene: -; CDR3 DNA: TGTGCCAGCATCGAGGGCGATGAGCAGTTCTTC; CDR3 protein: CASIEGDEQFF
clone size: once; J gene: TRBJ2-1; V gene: TRBV4-1; D gene: -; CDR3 DNA: TGCGCCAGCAGCCACCCTCATTCGGACAATGAGCAGTTCTTC; CDR3 protein: CASSHPHSDNEQFF
clone size: -; J gene: TRBJ1-2; V gene: TRBV28; D gene: TRBD1; CDR3 DNA: TGTGCCAGCAGCCAAGGGGGCGTCCACTATGGCTACACCTTC; CDR3 protein: CASSQGGVHYGYTF
clone size: -; J gene: TRBJ1-4; V gene: TRBV5-6; D gene: -; CDR3 DNA: TGTGCCAGCAGCCGAGACGACATGGATGAAAAACTGTTTTTT; CDR3 protein: CASSRDDMDEKLFF
clone size: -; J gene: TRBJ2-7; V gene: TRBV19; D gene: TRBD2; CDR3 DNA: TGTGCCAGTAGTATAATCGGTCCGGGACTAGCGGGAGGCGGCGAGCAGTACTTC; CDR3 protein: CASSIIGPGLAGGGEQYF
clone size: -; J gene: TRBJ1-5; V gene: TRBV4-3; D gene: TRBD1; CDR3 DNA: TGCGCCAGCAGCCAAGACCCACCGCCGGGACAGATTAATCAGCCCCAGCATTTT; CDR3 protein: CASSQDPPPGQINQPQHF
clone size: -; J gene: TRBJ1-4; V gene: TRBV29-1; D gene: -; CDR3 DNA: TGCAGCGTTGAAAGGGGTAATGAAAAACTGTTTTTT; CDR3 protein: CSVERGNEKLFF
clone size: -; J gene: TRBJ2-3; V gene: TRBV5-1; D gene: TRBD2; CDR3 DNA: TGCGCCAGCAGCTTGGGACTAGCGGGGGGCCACACAGATACGCAGTATTTT; CDR3 protein: CASSLGLAGGHTDTQYF
clone size: -; J gene: TRBJ1-2; V gene: TRBV2; D gene: -; CDR3 DNA: TGTGCCAGCAGAGCCCCCATAATTAAGACGGAGATCTATGGCTACACCTTC; CDR3 protein: CASRAPIIKTEIYGYTF
clone size: -; J gene: TRBJ2-7; V gene: TRBV7-3; D gene: TRBD1; CDR3 DNA: TGTGCCAGCAGCCTACCGGGACAGGGAGGAAACGAGCAGTACTTC; CDR3 protein: CASSLPGQGGNEQYF
clone size: -; J gene: TRBJ1-4; V gene: TRBV12-5; D gene: TRBD1; CDR3 DNA: TGTGCTAGTGGCCTAACTTCGACAGGGTGGGAAGAAAAACTGTTTTTT; CDR3 protein: CASGLTSTGWEEKLFF
clone size: -; J gene: TRBJ2-3; V gene: TRBV7-9; D gene: -; CDR3 DNA: TGTGCCAGCAGCTTAGTAGACAGACGCACAGATACGCAGTATTTT; CDR3 protein: CASSLVDRRTDTQYF
clone size: -; J gene: TRBJ2-3; V gene: TRBV5-6; D gene: TRBD2; CDR3 DNA: TGTGCCAGCAGCTTGGAACCGGGACTAGCATTCGATACGCAGTATTTT; CDR3 protein: CASSLEPGLAFDTQYF
clone size: -; J gene: TRBJ1-2; V gene: TRBV12-5; D gene: TRBD1; CDR3 DNA: TGTGCTAGTGCCGGGACAGGGTTTCGCGGCTACACCTTC; CDR3 protein: CASAGTGFRGYTF
clone size: -; J gene: TRBJ2-7; V gene: TRBV10-3; D gene: TRBD2; CDR3 DNA: TGTGCCATCAGTGACTCAGCGGGGGGGGATAACGAGCAGTACTTC; CDR3 protein: CAISDSAGGDNEQYF
clone size: -; J gene: TRBJ2-1; V gene: TRBV10-3; D gene: -; CDR3 DNA: TGTGCCATCAGTGAGAGGGGACATCCGCGAGCTAGCGGTTACAATGAGCAGTTCTTC; CDR3 protein: CAISERGHPRASGYNEQFF
clone size: -; J gene: TRBJ2-1; V gene: TRBV5-6; D gene: -; CDR3 DNA: TGTGCCAGCAGTCCCCCTGCCGAGCCTCCTTCCAATGAGCAGTTCTTC; CDR3 protein: CASSPPAEPPSNEQFF
clone size: -; J gene: TRBJ1-3; V gene: TRBV11-2; D gene: TRBD1; CDR3 DNA: TGTGCCAGCAGCTTAGTAGGGGGCTGGAGGTCTGGAAACACCATATATTTT; CDR3 protein: CASSLVGGWRSGNTIYF
clone size: -; J gene: TRBJ1-2; V gene: TRBV30; D gene: TRBD1; CDR3 DNA: TGTGCCTGGAGAGACAGGGCGGGAGGCTACACCTTC; CDR3 protein: CAWRDRAGGYTF